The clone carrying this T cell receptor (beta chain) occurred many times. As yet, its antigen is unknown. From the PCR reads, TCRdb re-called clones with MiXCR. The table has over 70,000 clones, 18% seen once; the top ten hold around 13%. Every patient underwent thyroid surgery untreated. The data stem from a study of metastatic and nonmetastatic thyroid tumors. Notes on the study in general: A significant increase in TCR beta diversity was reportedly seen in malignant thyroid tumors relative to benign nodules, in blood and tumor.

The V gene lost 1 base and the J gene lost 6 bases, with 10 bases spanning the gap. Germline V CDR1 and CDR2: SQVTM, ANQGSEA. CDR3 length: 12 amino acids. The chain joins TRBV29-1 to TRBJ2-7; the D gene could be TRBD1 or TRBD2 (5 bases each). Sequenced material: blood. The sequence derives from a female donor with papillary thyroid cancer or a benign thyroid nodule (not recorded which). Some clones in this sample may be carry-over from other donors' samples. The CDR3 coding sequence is TGCAGCGTTGAAGTAGGGGCGGGCGAGCAGTACTTC. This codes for CSVEVGAGEQYF.